This is a list of T cell receptor beta chains from one sample in a study of response to subunit inactivated influenza vaccine. One entry per CDR3 protein, called by TCRdb with MiXCR from the RT-PCR reads. This table holds 630,000 or so distinct CDR3 sequences, about a sixth found once. The starting material was PBMCs from blood, obtained about 12 days after vaccination. These receptors were obtained from a man aged 50 to 59 who received an inactivated influenza vaccine. CDR3s include the opening cysteine and the closing phenylalanine or tryptophan. The order of the fields is V gene, clone size, J gene, D gene, CDR3 DNA, CDR3 protein. D genes are given only for firm matches. Clone sizes are given selectively: once, few, many, or a class where the clone is expanded.

V gene: TRBV12-3/TRBV12-4
clone size: many
J gene: TRBJ2-7
D gene: .
CDR3 DNA: TGTGCCAGCAGTCCGGGGTTCTACGAGCAGTACTTC
CDR3 protein: CASSPGFYEQYF

V gene: TRBV20-1
clone size: .
J gene: TRBJ2-3
D gene: .
CDR3 DNA: TGCAGTGCTTTACTAGCCAGATCAGATACGCAGTATTTT
CDR3 protein: CSALLARSDTQYF

V gene: TRBV11-2
clone size: .
J gene: TRBJ2-2
D gene: .
CDR3 DNA: TGTGCCAGCAGCCTTATGACTATTCTAACCGGGGAGCTGTCTTTT
CDR3 protein: CASSLMTILTGELSF

V gene: TRBV3-1
clone size: .
J gene: TRBJ1-1
D gene: .
CDR3 DNA: TGTGCCAGCAGCCCGACGTGGGAGGGCACTGAAGCTTTCTTT
CDR3 protein: CASSPTWEGTEAFF

V gene: TRBV3-1
clone size: .
J gene: TRBJ2-1
D gene: .
CDR3 DNA: TGTGCCAGCAGCCCTGACTCTACCTACAATGAGCAGTTCTTC
CDR3 protein: CASSPDSTYNEQFF

V gene: TRBV28
clone size: many
J gene: TRBJ1-2
D gene: .
CDR3 DNA: TGTGCCAGCATGAGTCCTACACGGAACTATGGCTACACCTTC
CDR3 protein: CASMSPTRNYGYTF

V gene: TRBV14
clone size: .
J gene: TRBJ2-1
D gene: .
CDR3 DNA: TGTGCCAGCAGCCAAGAATTCCGGAAAAGCTCCTACAATGAGCAGTTCTTC
CDR3 protein: CASSQEFRKSSYNEQFF

V gene: TRBV10-3
clone size: .
J gene: TRBJ2-3
D gene: TRBD2
CDR3 DNA: TGTGCCATCAGCAAAATAGCGGGGGAGACTCGCACAGATACGCAGTATTTT
CDR3 protein: CAISKIAGETRTDTQYF

V gene: TRBV4-2
clone size: few
J gene: TRBJ2-3
D gene: .
CDR3 DNA: TGTGCCAGCAGCCAACAGGACTGGCGAGCTACGCAGTATTTT
CDR3 protein: CASSQQDWRATQYF

V gene: TRBV6-5
clone size: .
J gene: TRBJ2-2
D gene: TRBD2
CDR3 DNA: TGTGCCAGCAGTTACGGCGGGAGGTCCCTAACCCCCGGGGAGCTGTTTTTT
CDR3 protein: CASSYGGRSLTPGELFF

V gene: TRBV12-3/TRBV12-4
clone size: .
J gene: TRBJ2-1
D gene: .
CDR3 DNA: TGTGCCAGCAGCCCGACTAGGGATTGGAAGTTCTTC
CDR3 protein: CASSPTRDWKFF

V gene: TRBV6-1
clone size: .
J gene: TRBJ1-4
D gene: .
CDR3 DNA: TGTGCCAGCACACGGGATCCTCGAAATAATGAAAAACTGTTTTTT
CDR3 protein: CASTRDPRNNEKLFF

V gene: TRBV28
clone size: few
J gene: TRBJ2-2
D gene: TRBD1
CDR3 DNA: TGTGCCAGCGACACCCTCGAGGGGGCACGGACCGGGGAGCTGTTTTTT
CDR3 protein: CASDTLEGARTGELFF

V gene: TRBV7-9
clone size: once
J gene: TRBJ2-7
D gene: .
CDR3 DNA: TGTGCCAGCAGCTCACGGGACAACTCCTACGAGCAGTACTTC
CDR3 protein: CASSSRDNSYEQYF

V gene: TRBV5-4
clone size: many
J gene: TRBJ2-1
D gene: .
CDR3 DNA: TGTGCCAGCAGCCCTGCGGCGATAGCGTATAATGAGCAGTTCTTC
CDR3 protein: CASSPAAIAYNEQFF

V gene: TRBV14
clone size: .
J gene: TRBJ1-4
D gene: .
CDR3 DNA: TGTGCCAGCAGCCAAGTCCCCAATGAAAAACTGTTTTTT
CDR3 protein: CASSQVPNEKLFF

V gene: TRBV12-3/TRBV12-4
clone size: many
J gene: TRBJ2-1
D gene: .
CDR3 DNA: TGTGCCAGCAGTTCGGTCGCCGGACAGTACAATGAGCAGTTCTTC
CDR3 protein: CASSSVAGQYNEQFF

V gene: TRBV6-2/TRBV6-3
clone size: few
J gene: TRBJ2-1
D gene: TRBD1
CDR3 DNA: TGTGCCAGCAGCCAAGCGGGACAGGGTTTCCATGAGCAGTTCTTC
CDR3 protein: CASSQAGQGFHEQFF

V gene: TRBV29-1
clone size: .
J gene: TRBJ1-5
D gene: .
CDR3 DNA: TGCAGCGTTGGGCGGGAGAGGGGACAGCCCCAGCATTTT
CDR3 protein: CSVGRERGQPQHF

V gene: TRBV6-2/TRBV6-3
clone size: .
J gene: TRBJ1-5
D gene: .
CDR3 DNA: TGTGCCAGCCAGCAATCAGGCAATCAGCCCCAGCATTTT
CDR3 protein: CASQQSGNQPQHF

V gene: TRBV10-3
clone size: .
J gene: TRBJ2-3
D gene: TRBD1
CDR3 DNA: TGTGCCATCTCGGGACAGGGGGAAGCAGATACGCAGTATTTT
CDR3 protein: CAISGQGEADTQYF

V gene: TRBV4-3
clone size: many
J gene: TRBJ1-2
D gene: .
CDR3 DNA: TGCGCCAGCAGCCACGGGACCTTGGGGAGTGGCTACACCTTC
CDR3 protein: CASSHGTLGSGYTF

V gene: TRBV4-3
clone size: .
J gene: TRBJ2-5
D gene: .
CDR3 DNA: TGCGCCAGCAGCCAAGGTCTGGGGGCGGTTGGAGAGACCCAGTACTTC
CDR3 protein: CASSQGLGAVGETQYF

V gene: TRBV4-2
clone size: few
J gene: TRBJ2-3
D gene: TRBD1
CDR3 DNA: TGTGCCAGCAGCCAAGATCCGACAGGGGCGGTGGATACGCAGTATTTT
CDR3 protein: CASSQDPTGAVDTQYF

V gene: TRBV4-2
clone size: .
J gene: TRBJ2-2
D gene: TRBD1
CDR3 DNA: TGTGCCAGCAGCCAAGATATTTGGACAGGGGGTTCGGGGGAGCTGTTTTTT
CDR3 protein: CASSQDIWTGGSGELFF

V gene: TRBV10-3
clone size: few
J gene: TRBJ2-1
D gene: .
CDR3 DNA: TGTGCCATCAGTGAGGCGGGATATGAGCAGTTCTTC
CDR3 protein: CAISEAGYEQFF

V gene: TRBV11-2
clone size: many
J gene: TRBJ2-2
D gene: .
CDR3 DNA: TGTGCCAGCAGCTTAGATCCCCCCTTAGGGATCGGCACCGGGGAGCTGTTTTTT
CDR3 protein: CASSLDPPLGIGTGELFF

V gene: TRBV3-1
clone size: .
J gene: TRBJ2-1
D gene: TRBD2
CDR3 DNA: TGTGCCAGCAGCCCTAGCGGGAGGACCTCCAATGAGCAGTTCTTC
CDR3 protein: CASSPSGRTSNEQFF

V gene: TRBV20-1
clone size: few
J gene: TRBJ1-5
D gene: .
CDR3 DNA: TGCAGTGCTAGTAGCCCGGATAGCAATCAGCCCCAGCATTTT
CDR3 protein: CSASSPDSNQPQHF

V gene: TRBV5-1
clone size: many
J gene: TRBJ2-7
D gene: TRBD2
CDR3 DNA: TGCGCCAGCAGCTTGGGGCTAGCGGGAGGAATCTACGAGCAGTACTTC
CDR3 protein: CASSLGLAGGIYEQYF

V gene: TRBV7-2
clone size: .
J gene: TRBJ2-7
D gene: TRBD2
CDR3 DNA: TGTGCCAGCAGCTTAGCCGCGCAGCGGGGGGAGCAGTACTTC
CDR3 protein: CASSLAAQRGEQYF

V gene: TRBV5-5
clone size: .
J gene: TRBJ2-1
D gene: TRBD1
CDR3 DNA: TGTGCCAGCAGCGTTGGGGGGACAGGTTCCTCTGAGCAGTTCTTC
CDR3 protein: CASSVGGTGSSEQFF

V gene: TRBV5-5
clone size: .
J gene: TRBJ2-5
D gene: TRBD1
CDR3 DNA: TGTGCCAGCAGCCAACCGACAGGGAAGGCGACCCAGTACTTC
CDR3 protein: CASSQPTGKATQYF

V gene: TRBV20-1
clone size: many
J gene: TRBJ1-2
D gene: TRBD1
CDR3 DNA: TGCAGTGCAACCACAGGGGGGGGCTACACCTTC
CDR3 protein: CSATTGGGYTF

V gene: TRBV11-1
clone size: .
J gene: TRBJ2-1
D gene: TRBD2
CDR3 DNA: TGTGCCAGCAGCCCCAAGACTAGCGGGGGACCCAGCTCCTACAATGAGCAGTTCTTC
CDR3 protein: CASSPKTSGGPSSYNEQFF

V gene: TRBV5-5
clone size: .
J gene: TRBJ2-5
D gene: TRBD1
CDR3 DNA: TGTGCCAGCAGCTGGGACAGGGCGCAGGGAGAGACCCAGTACTTC
CDR3 protein: CASSWDRAQGETQYF

V gene: TRBV2
clone size: .
J gene: TRBJ2-2
D gene: .
CDR3 DNA: TGTGCCAGCAGTGGGCCCCAGGGCAACACCGGGGAGCTGTTTTTT
CDR3 protein: CASSGPQGNTGELFF

V gene: TRBV6-2/TRBV6-3
clone size: many
J gene: TRBJ2-1
D gene: .
CDR3 DNA: TGTGCCAGCAGTATGGCCTCCCCCGGGGATGAGCAGTTCTTC
CDR3 protein: CASSMASPGDEQFF

V gene: TRBV13
clone size: .
J gene: TRBJ2-5
D gene: .
CDR3 DNA: TGTGCCAGCAGCTTAGAGTCGGAGGAGACCCAGTACTTC
CDR3 protein: CASSLESEETQYF

V gene: TRBV30
clone size: .
J gene: TRBJ1-6
D gene: TRBD1
CDR3 DNA: TGTGCCTGGAGAGGGACAGGGGATAATTCACCCCTCCACTTT
CDR3 protein: CAWRGTGDNSPLHF

V gene: TRBV5-1
clone size: few
J gene: TRBJ2-5
D gene: .
CDR3 DNA: TGCGCCAGCAGCTTGGACGGGGCAGTAGGAGAGACCCAGTACTTC
CDR3 protein: CASSLDGAVGETQYF